This T cell receptor beta chain came from a study of T cell responses to AZD1222 COVID-19 vaccine. J gave up 4 bases and V 6 bases, and 8 bases lay outside the gene matches. CDR3 length equals 15 residues. CDR1 and CDR2 (germline): MNHEY, SVGAGI. TCRdb's table, derived via immunoSEQ multiplex PCR, lists solely in-frame clones and lacks some. The sample contains more than 100,000 clones, about 90% of which appear only once. V and J are TRBV6-5 and TRBJ2-7; 11 bases match TRBD1. This clonotype originated in an adult in good health. Sample: peripheral blood, taken on day 0 of AZD1222 vaccination. DNA for the CDR3: TGTGCCAGCAGCATGGACAGGGGGCATTTTTACGAGCAGTACTTC. Amino acid sequence: CASSMDRGHFYEQYF.